A selection of T cell receptor beta chains follows, all from one sample in a study of blood T cell repertoires in COVID-19. Sequenced by immunoSEQ multiplex PCR; TCRdb stores in-frame clones only, minus some. This table has over 200,000 clones, 70% to 90% appearing once. The specimen was PBMCs or T cells enriched from blood (not recorded which). Receptor source: a man under 40 who had recovered from COVID-19. Each CDR3 is given with its conserved first and last residue. The D gene is left open where the match is weak. The listing skips clone size in some rows; elsewhere it reads once, few, many or a size class.

v_gene	abundance	d_gene	j_gene	CDR3aa	CDR3nt
TRBV25-1	-	TRBD2	TRBJ2-1	CASWGTSIFGGEQFF	TGTGCCAGCTGGGGGACTAGCATCTTCGGTGGTGAGCAGTTCTTC
TRBV6-5	-	-	TRBJ1-1	CASSRPGGKNTEAFF	TGTGCCAGCAGCAGACCGGGGGGAAAGAACACTGAAGCTTTCTTT
TRBV2	-	-	TRBJ2-3	CASSGDLDTQYF	TGTGCCAGCTCGGGAGATCTAGATACGCAGTATTTT
TRBV3-1/TRBV3-2	-	TRBD1	TRBJ2-5	CASRGGYLQETQYF	TGTGCCAGCAGAGGGGGCTACTTACAAGAGACCCAGTACTTC
TRBV29-1	-	TRBD1	TRBJ2-2	CSVQTGTGGSGELFF	TGCAGCGTCCAGACCGGGACAGGGGGCTCCGGGGAGCTGTTTTTT
TRBV6-2/TRBV6-3	-	TRBD2	TRBJ2-1	CASSYGLGVNEQFF	TGTGCCAGCAGTTACGGACTAGGGGTCAATGAGCAGTTCTTC
TRBV12-3/TRBV12-4	-	-	TRBJ1-2	CASTLGGPYGYTF	TGTGCCAGCACCCTTGGAGGACCTTATGGCTACACCTTC
TRBV4-1	-	-	TRBJ2-1	CASSQDHSSYNEQFF	TGCGCCAGCAGCCAAGACCACAGCTCCTACAATGAGCAGTTCTTC
TRBV27	-	TRBD1	TRBJ1-6	CASSLFDRGLSPLHF	TGTGCCAGCAGTTTATTCGACAGGGGACTCTCACCCCTCCACTTT
TRBV5-4	-	-	TRBJ2-2	CASSLKLASTGELFF	TGTGCCAGCAGCTTGAAACTAGCATCCACCGGGGAGCTGTTTTTT
TRBV5-1	-	TRBD1	TRBJ2-2	CASSHRTGGWNTGELFF	TGCGCCAGCAGCCACCGGACAGGGGGCTGGAACACCGGGGAGCTGTTTTTT
TRBV6-6	-	-	TRBJ1-4	CASGAGEKLFF	TGTGCCAGTGGGGCCGGTGAAAAACTGTTTTTT
TRBV18	-	TRBD2	TRBJ2-7	CASSPPGPSRAGGLREQYF	TGTGCCAGCTCACCACCGGGACCCTCGAGAGCGGGAGGTCTTAGGGAGCAGTACTTC
TRBV7-8	-	-	TRBJ2-7	CASSRTRTVSYEQYF	TGTGCCAGCAGCCGTACTCGTACGGTATCCTACGAGCAGTACTTC
TRBV18	-	TRBD1	TRBJ1-4	CASSPTGVGEKLFF	TGTGCCAGCTCACCAACAGGGGTGGGTGAAAAACTGTTTTTT
TRBV24-1	-	-	TRBJ2-1	CATSDYDGNEQFF	TGTGCCACCAGTGACTACGACGGGAATGAGCAGTTCTTC
TRBV29-1	-	-	TRBJ1-3	CSALDTRSGNTIYF	TGCAGCGCATTAGACACTCGCTCTGGAAACACCATATATTTT
TRBV27	once	-	TRBJ2-1	CASSPDLVIQFF	TGTGCCAGCAGTCCCGATCTAGTGATACAGTTCTTC
TRBV25-1	once	TRBD1	TRBJ1-2	CASTPLDRGDYGYTF	TGTGCCAGCACCCCCCTGGACAGGGGGGACTATGGCTACACCTTC
TRBV7-6	-	-	TRBJ1-2	CASSPPTLTYGYTF	TGTGCCAGCAGCCCACCGACTTTAACCTATGGCTACACCTTC
TRBV28	-	TRBD2	TRBJ2-2	CASAGVNTGELFF	TGTGCCAGCGCGGGGGTAAATACCGGGGAGCTGTTTTTT
TRBV7-2	-	TRBD1	TRBJ1-5	CASSPWDRGPQPQHF	TGTGCCAGCAGCCCATGGGACAGGGGGCCCCAGCCCCAGCATTTT
TRBV7-9	-	-	TRBJ1-1	CASSIQEIPTEAFF	TGTGCCAGCAGTATACAGGAGATACCGACTGAAGCTTTCTTT
TRBV6-2/TRBV6-3	-	-	TRBJ2-7	CASSPRQSSYEQYF	TGTGCCAGCAGCCCTCGACAGAGCTCCTACGAGCAGTACTTC
TRBV27	-	-	TRBJ1-1	CASSPLQGPKNTEAFF	TGTGCCAGCAGTCCACTACAGGGACCTAAGAACACTGAAGCTTTCTTT
TRBV7-9	-	TRBD2	TRBJ2-5	CASSPNGRGKETQYF	TGTGCCAGCAGCCCGAACGGGCGGGGGAAAGAGACCCAGTACTTC
TRBV15	-	-	TRBJ1-5	CATSREIGGSSNQPQHF	TGTGCCACCAGCAGAGAAATCGGGGGGAGTAGCAATCAGCCCCAGCATTTT
TRBV20-1	-	-	TRBJ1-5	CSASHDSNQPQHF	TGCAGTGCTAGTCACGACTCCAATCAGCCCCAGCATTTT
TRBV9	-	TRBD1	TRBJ1-1	CASSVVKTGVSGEAFF	TGTGCCAGCAGCGTAGTAAAGACAGGGGTAAGCGGTGAAGCTTTCTTT
TRBV5-1	-	-	TRBJ1-3	CASSLSDRPSGNTIYF	TGCGCCAGCAGCTTGTCGGACAGACCCTCTGGAAACACCATATATTTT
TRBV12-3/TRBV12-4	-	-	TRBJ1-6	CASSLERTPLHF	TGTGCCAGCAGTTTAGAGCGTACACCCCTCCACTTT
TRBV4-3	-	TRBD2	TRBJ2-3	CASSQDKAGDITDTQYF	TGCGCCAGCAGCCAAGATAAGGCGGGGGATATCACAGATACGCAGTATTTT
TRBV19	-	TRBD1	TRBJ1-4	CASSIGQGSEKLFF	TGTGCCAGTAGTATTGGACAGGGAAGTGAAAAACTGTTTTTT
TRBV23-1	-	-	TRBJ2-7	CASSSAGTYEQYF	TGCGCCAGCAGTTCAGCAGGTACCTACGAGCAGTACTTC
TRBV12-5	-	-	TRBJ2-1	CASGLPRGYGLRKSHNEQFF	TGTGCTAGTGGTTTGCCTCGAGGGTACGGTTTACGTAAATCTCACAATGAGCAGTTCTTC
TRBV30	-	-	TRBJ1-6	CAWNRDEGNSPLHF	TGTGCCTGGAACAGGGACGAGGGGAATTCACCCCTCCACTTT
TRBV29-1	-	-	TRBJ1-1	CSVVGLHRVPEAFF	TGCAGCGTTGTCGGGCTTCACAGGGTCCCTGAAGCTTTCTTT
TRBV7-9	-	-	TRBJ1-5	CASSYNSNQPQHF	TGTGCCAGCAGCTATAATAGCAATCAGCCCCAGCATTTT
TRBV3-1/TRBV3-2	-	-	TRBJ2-2	CASSVLGELFF	TGTGCCAGCAGCGTACTCGGGGAGCTGTTTTTT
TRBV18	-	TRBD1	TRBJ2-2	CASSPSGTGIDTGELFF	TGTGCCAGCTCACCTTCCGGGACAGGAATCGACACCGGGGAGCTGTTTTTT
TRBV5-1	-	TRBD2	TRBJ2-2	CASSLASGGHRNTGELFF	TGCGCCAGCAGCTTAGCTAGCGGGGGCCACAGGAACACCGGGGAGCTGTTTTTT
TRBV30	once	TRBD2	TRBJ2-7	CAWSARTSGAFNEQYF	TGTGCCTGGAGTGCAAGGACTAGCGGGGCTTTCAACGAGCAGTACTTC
TRBV7-9	-	TRBD1	TRBJ1-4	CASSFPGGDGKLFF	TGTGCCAGCAGCTTCCCAGGGGGTGATGGTAAACTGTTTTTT
TRBV6-5	once	-	TRBJ1-6	CASSPDTPRNSPLHF	TGTGCCAGCAGCCCGGACACCCCGAGGAATTCACCCCTCCACTTT
TRBV27	-	-	TRBJ2-1	CASRSGAEQFF	TGTGCCAGCCGGAGCGGAGCAGAGCAGTTCTTC
TRBV19	-	TRBD1	TRBJ1-5	CATQDRVNQPQHF	TGTGCCACTCAGGACAGGGTAAATCAGCCCCAGCATTTT
TRBV9	-	TRBD2	TRBJ2-3	CASDPLAGTDTQYF	TGTGCCAGCGACCCTCTAGCGGGCACAGATACGCAGTATTTT
TRBV11-2	-	-	TRBJ1-2	CASSFSTEINYGYTF	TGTGCCAGCAGCTTTTCTACAGAGATTAACTATGGCTACACCTTC
TRBV5-4	-	TRBD2	TRBJ2-2	CASSIAGLNTGELFF	TGTGCCAGCAGCATAGCGGGCTTGAACACCGGGGAGCTGTTTTTT